This is a list of T cell receptor beta chains from one sample in a study of T cell responses to AZD1222 COVID-19 vaccine. This table comes from immunoSEQ multiplex PCR, and its TCRdb copy is limited to in-frame clones, with some not included. The top ten hold roughly 3.8% of the sample, which has roughly 190,000 clones, just over 90% seen once. The sequences come from peripheral blood, collected on day 0 of AZD1222 vaccination. The receptors derive from an adult in good health. CDR3s include the opening cysteine and the closing phenylalanine or tryptophan. Each record gives: D gene, V gene, clone size, J gene, CDR3 protein, CDR3 DNA. D genes are given only for firm matches. Only some rows state a clone size, as once, few, many or a class for expanded clones.

.	TRBV28	.	TRBJ1-2	CASSLSPTVGYGYTF	TGTGCCAGCAGTTTATCCCCGACAGTAGGCTATGGCTACACCTTC
TRBD2	TRBV19	.	TRBJ2-7	CASSIGRTSFDEQYF	TGTGCCAGTAGTATCGGAAGGACTAGCTTCGACGAGCAGTACTTC
.	TRBV3-1/TRBV3-2	.	TRBJ1-4	CASSPRPINEKLFF	TGTGCCAGCAGCCCCCGGCCCATTAATGAAAAACTGTTTTTT
.	TRBV4-1	.	TRBJ2-5	CASSQVVGIGETQYF	TGCGCCAGCAGCCAAGTTGTAGGGATAGGAGAGACCCAGTACTTC
.	TRBV27	few	TRBJ1-1	CASSLRQGRDTEAFF	TGTGCCAGCAGTTTACGTCAGGGGAGAGACACTGAAGCTTTCTTT
.	TRBV28	.	TRBJ2-7	CASSPVISEQYF	TGTGCCAGCAGTCCCGTTATTTCCGAGCAGTACTTC
.	TRBV6-5	.	TRBJ1-3	CASSSDGNTIYF	TGTGCCAGCAGTTCCGATGGAAACACCATATATTTT
TRBD1	TRBV7-9	.	TRBJ2-3	CASATGLTDTQYF	TGTGCCAGCGCGACAGGGTTAACAGATACGCAGTATTTT
TRBD1	TRBV27	.	TRBJ2-3	CASSLLTGAGTDTQYF	TGTGCCAGCAGTCTTCTGACAGGGGCGGGCACAGATACGCAGTATTTT
.	TRBV12-3/TRBV12-4	.	TRBJ1-5	CASRARTGQPQHF	TGTGCCAGCAGGGCTCGGACGGGTCAGCCCCAGCATTTT
TRBD1	TRBV18	.	TRBJ1-5	CASSHGQGGNQPQHF	TGTGCCAGCTCACACGGACAGGGGGGCAATCAGCCCCAGCATTTT
TRBD2	TRBV5-5	.	TRBJ2-1	CASSKREVYNEQFF	TGTGCCAGCAGCAAACGGGAGGTCTACAATGAGCAGTTCTTC
TRBD1	TRBV6-6	.	TRBJ1-1	CASSARQGAGEAFF	TGTGCCAGCAGTGCCCGACAGGGGGCGGGTGAAGCTTTCTTT
.	TRBV27	once	TRBJ2-2	CASSLFGANTGELFF	TGTGCCAGCAGTTTATTCGGAGCGAACACCGGGGAGCTGTTTTTT
.	TRBV3-1/TRBV3-2	.	TRBJ1-2	CASSRALTENYGYTF	TGTGCCAGCAGCCGAGCATTGACAGAGAACTATGGCTACACCTTC
.	TRBV2	.	TRBJ1-2	CASSDMGRGANYGYTF	TGTGCCAGCAGTGATATGGGCCGGGGCGCTAACTATGGCTACACCTTC
TRBD2	TRBV18	.	TRBJ2-2	CASSPLAGSAGELFF	TGTGCCAGCTCACCACTAGCGGGCTCCGCCGGGGAGCTGTTTTTT
.	TRBV3-1/TRBV3-2	.	TRBJ2-5	CASSQDPYQETQYF	TGTGCCAGCAGCCAAGACCCCTACCAAGAGACCCAGTACTTC
.	TRBV18	.	TRBJ1-2	CASSGGTNYGYTF	TGTGCCAGCTCGGGGGGCACCAACTATGGCTACACCTTC
.	TRBV6-4	.	TRBJ1-1	CASSVKLSTEAFF	TGTGCCAGCAGTGTCAAGCTATCCACTGAAGCTTTCTTT
.	TRBV6-5	.	TRBJ2-3	CASRVREYTDTQYF	TGTGCCAGCAGGGTTAGGGAATACACAGATACGCAGTATTTT
.	TRBV13	.	TRBJ1-1	CASSLGAGLNTEAFF	TGTGCCAGCAGCTTAGGGGCAGGACTGAACACTGAAGCTTTCTTT
.	TRBV5-6	.	TRBJ1-5	CASSLSNQPQHF	TGTGCCAGCAGCTTAAGCAATCAGCCCCAGCATTTT
TRBD1	TRBV5-1	.	TRBJ2-7	CASSFDRVDEQYF	TGCGCCAGCAGCTTTGACAGGGTCGACGAGCAGTACTTC
.	TRBV7-9	.	TRBJ2-2	CASRPHPIGGDTGELFF	TGTGCCAGCAGGCCCCATCCCATAGGGGGGGACACCGGGGAGCTGTTTTTT
TRBD1	TRBV6-5	few	TRBJ1-3	CASNPRGTGNTIYF	TGTGCCAGCAATCCCAGGGGGACTGGAAACACCATATATTTT
.	TRBV2	.	TRBJ1-1	CASGAGDSYTEAFF	TGTGCCTCAGGCGCGGGGGATAGTTACACTGAAGCTTTCTTT
TRBD1	TRBV13	.	TRBJ2-7	CASSLRLTGAFYEQYF	TGTGCCAGCAGCTTAAGGCTAACAGGGGCCTTCTACGAGCAGTACTTC
TRBD1	TRBV28	.	TRBJ2-2	CASTGQGRYTGELFF	TGTGCCAGCACGGGACAGGGTCGCTACACCGGGGAGCTGTTTTTT
.	TRBV27	.	TRBJ1-5	CASSLMSNQPQHF	TGTGCCAGCAGTCTGATGAGCAATCAGCCCCAGCATTTT
TRBD1	TRBV25-1	.	TRBJ1-2	CASSDLSGQGHYGYTF	TGTGCCAGCAGTGACCTCTCGGGACAGGGACACTATGGCTACACCTTC
TRBD1	TRBV28	.	TRBJ2-7	CASSLSTGGQYF	TGTGCCAGCAGTTTATCTACAGGGGGGCAGTACTTC
.	TRBV6-5	once	TRBJ2-1	CASVRTGENEQFF	TGTGCCAGCGTCAGAACGGGAGAGAATGAGCAGTTCTTC
TRBD2	TRBV6-1	.	TRBJ2-7	CASSERIGLLAGGWYEQYF	TGTGCCAGCAGTGAAAGGATTGGGTTACTAGCGGGAGGGTGGTACGAGCAGTACTTC
.	TRBV5-1	.	TRBJ1-5	CASRPGPTTGQPQHF	TGCGCCAGCAGACCGGGACCTACGACCGGTCAGCCCCAGCATTTT
.	TRBV6-1	.	TRBJ1-2	CASSDWGGAAFLGGYTF	TGTGCCAGCAGTGACTGGGGGGGCGCGGCTTTCCTAGGTGGCTACACCTTC
.	TRBV11-3	.	TRBJ2-1	CASSHRGAGYNEQFF	TGTGCCAGCAGCCACCGGGGGGCGGGGTACAATGAGCAGTTCTTC
.	TRBV7-2	.	TRBJ1-2	CASSNYPGPADRGYTF	TGTGCCAGCAGCAACTACCCCGGACCGGCAGATCGTGGCTACACCTTC
.	TRBV7-9	.	TRBJ1-3	CASSRGATDSGNTIYF	TGTGCCAGCAGTCGGGGGGCGACCGACTCTGGAAACACCATATATTTT
.	TRBV27	.	TRBJ2-7	CASSFSGPYEQYF	TGTGCCAGCAGTTTTAGCGGTCCCTACGAGCAGTACTTC
.	TRBV5-8	.	TRBJ2-1	CASSLAELSNEQFF	TGTGCCAGCAGCTTGGCCGAACTCTCCAATGAGCAGTTCTTC
.	TRBV6-1	.	TRBJ1-2	CASSDAPTYGYTF	TGTGCCAGCAGTGACGCGCCGACGTATGGCTACACCTTC
.	TRBV6-5	.	TRBJ2-3	CASSSDSTDTQYF	TGTGCCAGCAGTTCCGACAGTACAGATACGCAGTATTTT
TRBD1	TRBV6-5	.	TRBJ1-2	CASSRQGESFYGYTF	TGTGCCAGCAGTAGGCAGGGGGAAAGTTTCTATGGCTACACCTTC
TRBD2	TRBV5-1	.	TRBJ2-7	CASSLVAGGHRHEQYF	TGCGCCAGCAGCTTGGTGGCGGGGGGGCACAGGCACGAGCAGTACTTC
.	TRBV6-2/TRBV6-3	.	TRBJ2-7	CASSYTGPYEQYF	TGTGCCAGCAGTTACACAGGGCCCTACGAGCAGTACTTC
.	TRBV10-3	.	TRBJ1-2	CAIKGSLSGDRNTF	TGTGCCATCAAAGGTAGTCTTTCGGGAGATCGGAACACCTTC
.	TRBV29-1	.	TRBJ1-1	CSVVGYMNTEAFF	TGCAGCGTAGTTGGGTATATGAACACTGAAGCTTTCTTT
TRBD1	TRBV6-2/TRBV6-3	.	TRBJ2-7	CASSREGAGQYEQYF	TGTGCCAGCAGCCGCGAGGGGGCCGGCCAATACGAGCAGTACTTC
.	TRBV4-1	.	TRBJ1-4	CASSPSSGVEEKLFF	TGCGCCAGCAGCCCCAGCTCGGGGGTGGAAGAAAAACTGTTTTTT